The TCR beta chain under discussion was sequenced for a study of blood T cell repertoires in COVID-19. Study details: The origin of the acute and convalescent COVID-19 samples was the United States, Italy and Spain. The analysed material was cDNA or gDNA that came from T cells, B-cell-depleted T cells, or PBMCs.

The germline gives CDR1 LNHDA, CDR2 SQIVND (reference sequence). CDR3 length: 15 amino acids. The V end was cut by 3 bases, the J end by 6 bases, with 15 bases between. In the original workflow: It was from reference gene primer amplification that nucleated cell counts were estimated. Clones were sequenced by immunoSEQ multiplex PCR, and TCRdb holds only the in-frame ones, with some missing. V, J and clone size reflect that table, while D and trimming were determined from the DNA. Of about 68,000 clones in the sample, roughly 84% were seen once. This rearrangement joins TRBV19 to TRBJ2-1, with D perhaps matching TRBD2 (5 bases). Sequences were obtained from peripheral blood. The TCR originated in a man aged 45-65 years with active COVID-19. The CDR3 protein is CASSIGLPHGNEQFF. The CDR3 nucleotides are TGTGCCAGTAGTATCGGACTGCCCCACGGCAATGAGCAGTTCTTC.